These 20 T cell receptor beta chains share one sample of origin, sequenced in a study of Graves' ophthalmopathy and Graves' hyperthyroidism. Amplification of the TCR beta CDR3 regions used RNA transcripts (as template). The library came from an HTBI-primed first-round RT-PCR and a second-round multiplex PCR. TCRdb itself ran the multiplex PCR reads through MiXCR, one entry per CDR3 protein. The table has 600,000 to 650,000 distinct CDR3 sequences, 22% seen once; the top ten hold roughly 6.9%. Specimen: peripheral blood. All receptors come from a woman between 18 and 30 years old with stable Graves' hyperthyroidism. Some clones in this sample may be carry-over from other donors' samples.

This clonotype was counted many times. CDR3 nucleotides: TGCAGTGCTAGAGTTGGATTAGCGGGGGAAGAGACCCAGTACTTC. This codes for CSARVGLAGEETQYF. This sequence joins TRBV20-1 and TRBJ2-5, with 9 bases fitting TRBD2. The germline V gene encodes CDR1 DFQATT and CDR2 SNEGSKA (reference sequence). The CDR3 length is 15 residues. J was trimmed by 3 bases and V by 1 base; bases with no gene match: 6.

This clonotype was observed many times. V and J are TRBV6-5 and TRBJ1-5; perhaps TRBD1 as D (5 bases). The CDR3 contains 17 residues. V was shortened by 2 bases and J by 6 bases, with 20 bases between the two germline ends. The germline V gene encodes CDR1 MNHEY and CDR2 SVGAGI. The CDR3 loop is CASSYGEGFLISQPQHF. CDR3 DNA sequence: TGTGCCAGCAGTTACGGGGAGGGGTTTCTTATCAGTCAGCCCCAGCATTTT.

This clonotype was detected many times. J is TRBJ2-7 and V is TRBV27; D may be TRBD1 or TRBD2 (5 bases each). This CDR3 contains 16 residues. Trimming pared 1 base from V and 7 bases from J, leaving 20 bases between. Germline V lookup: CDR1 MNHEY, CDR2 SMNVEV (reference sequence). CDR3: CASSLWGTGTSSEQYF. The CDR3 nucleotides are TGTGCCAGCAGTTTATGGGGGACGGGGACCTCAAGTGAGCAGTACTTC.

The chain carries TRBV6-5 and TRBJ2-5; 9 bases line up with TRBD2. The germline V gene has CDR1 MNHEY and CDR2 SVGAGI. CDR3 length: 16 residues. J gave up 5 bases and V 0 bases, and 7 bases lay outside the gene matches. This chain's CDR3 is CASSYSGLARVETQYF. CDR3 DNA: TGTGCCAGCAGTTACTCAGGACTAGCGCGGGTTGAGACCCAGTACTTC.

The CDR3 DNA reads as TGCGCCAGCAGCCAACTCGCTAGCGGGGGGTACGAGCAGTACTTC. Its translation: CASSQLASGGYEQYF. V is TRBV4-1 and J is TRBJ2-7; 11 nucleotides align to TRBD2. The germline gives CDR1 MGHRA, CDR2 YSYEKL. The CDR3 length is 15 residues. V lost 2 bases, J lost 4 bases, and 4 bases stayed unmatched.

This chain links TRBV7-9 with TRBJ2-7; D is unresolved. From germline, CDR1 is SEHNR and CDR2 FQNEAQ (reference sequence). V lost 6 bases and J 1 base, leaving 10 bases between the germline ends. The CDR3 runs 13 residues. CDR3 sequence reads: CASRQDPSYEQYF. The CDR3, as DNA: TGTGCCAGCAGGCAAGACCCTTCCTACGAGCAGTACTTC.

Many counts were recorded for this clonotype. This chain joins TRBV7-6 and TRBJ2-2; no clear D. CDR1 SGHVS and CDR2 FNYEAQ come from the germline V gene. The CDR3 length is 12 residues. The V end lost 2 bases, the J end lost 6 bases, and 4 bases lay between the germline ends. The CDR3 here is CASSLISGELFF. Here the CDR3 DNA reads TGTGCCAGCAGCTTAATTTCCGGGGAGCTGTTTTTT.

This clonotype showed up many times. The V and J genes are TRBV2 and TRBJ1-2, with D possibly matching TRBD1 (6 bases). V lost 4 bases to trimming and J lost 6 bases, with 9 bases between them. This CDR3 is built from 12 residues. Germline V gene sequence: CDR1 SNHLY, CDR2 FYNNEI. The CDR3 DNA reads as TGTGCCAGCAGTGTGGGGGGCGATGGCTACACCTTC. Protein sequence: CASSVGGDGYTF.

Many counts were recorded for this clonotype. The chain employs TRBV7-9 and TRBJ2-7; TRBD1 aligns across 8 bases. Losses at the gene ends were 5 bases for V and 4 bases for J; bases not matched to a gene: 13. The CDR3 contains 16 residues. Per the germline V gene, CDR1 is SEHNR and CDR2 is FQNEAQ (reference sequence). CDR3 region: CASSPGQGRRFYEQYF. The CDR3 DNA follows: TGTGCCAGCAGCCCCGGACAGGGCCGGAGATTTTACGAGCAGTACTTC.

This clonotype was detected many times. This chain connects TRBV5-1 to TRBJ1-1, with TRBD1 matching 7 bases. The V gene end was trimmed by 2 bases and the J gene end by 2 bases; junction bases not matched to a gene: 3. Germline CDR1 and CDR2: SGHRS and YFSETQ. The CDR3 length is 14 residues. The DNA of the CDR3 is TGCGCCAGCAGCTTTGGACAGGCAAACACTGAAGCTTTCTTT. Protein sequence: CASSFGQANTEAFF.

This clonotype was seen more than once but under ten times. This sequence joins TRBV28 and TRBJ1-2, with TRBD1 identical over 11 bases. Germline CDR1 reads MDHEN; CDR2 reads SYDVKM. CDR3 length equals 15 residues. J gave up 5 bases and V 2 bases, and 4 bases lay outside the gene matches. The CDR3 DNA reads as TGTGCCAGCAGTTTAGGACAGGGGGCGGAATATGGCTACACCTTC. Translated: CASSLGQGAEYGYTF.

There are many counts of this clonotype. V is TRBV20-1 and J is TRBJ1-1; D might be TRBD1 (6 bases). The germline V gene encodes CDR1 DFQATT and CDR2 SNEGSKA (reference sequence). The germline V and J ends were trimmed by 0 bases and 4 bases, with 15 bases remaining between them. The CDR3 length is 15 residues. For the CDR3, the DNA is TGCAGTGCTAGAGATGGGGGGGGCTGGGGCACTGAAGCTTTCTTT. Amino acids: CSARDGGGWGTEAFF.

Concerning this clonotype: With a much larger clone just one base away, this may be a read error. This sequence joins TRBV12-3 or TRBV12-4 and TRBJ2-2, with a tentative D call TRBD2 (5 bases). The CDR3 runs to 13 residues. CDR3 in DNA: TGTGCCAGCAGTTTAACAGAGACCGGGGAGCTGTGTTTT. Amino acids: CASSLTETGELCF.

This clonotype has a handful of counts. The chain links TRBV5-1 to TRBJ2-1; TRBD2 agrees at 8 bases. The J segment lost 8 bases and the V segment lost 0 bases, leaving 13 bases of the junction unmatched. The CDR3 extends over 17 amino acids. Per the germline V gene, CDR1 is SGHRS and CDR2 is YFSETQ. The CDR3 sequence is CASSLALAGGIGYEQFF. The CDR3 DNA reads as TGCGCCAGCAGCTTGGCTCTAGCGGGTGGGATAGGCTATGAGCAGTTCTTC.

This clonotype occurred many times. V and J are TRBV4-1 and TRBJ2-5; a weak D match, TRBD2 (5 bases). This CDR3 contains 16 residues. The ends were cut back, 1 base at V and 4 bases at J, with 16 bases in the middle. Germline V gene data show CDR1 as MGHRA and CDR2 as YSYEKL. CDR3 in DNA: TGCGCCAGCAGCCAAGGGCGGACTGCCTACGGAGAGACCCAGTACTTC. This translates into CASSQGRTAYGETQYF.

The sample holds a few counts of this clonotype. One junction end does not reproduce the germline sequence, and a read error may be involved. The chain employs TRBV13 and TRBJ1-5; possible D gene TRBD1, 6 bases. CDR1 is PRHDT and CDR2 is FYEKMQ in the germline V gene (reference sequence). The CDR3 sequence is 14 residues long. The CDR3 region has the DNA TGTGCCATCAGCCGGGACATCGGCAATCAGCCCCAGCATTTT. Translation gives CAISRDIGNQPQHF.

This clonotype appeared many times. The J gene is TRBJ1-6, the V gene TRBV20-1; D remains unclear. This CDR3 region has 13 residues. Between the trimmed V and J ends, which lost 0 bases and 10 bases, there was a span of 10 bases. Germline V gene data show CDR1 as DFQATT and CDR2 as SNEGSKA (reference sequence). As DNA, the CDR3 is TGCAGTGCTAGAGACTCCTCATCCTCACCCCTCCACTTT. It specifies CSARDSSSSPLHF.

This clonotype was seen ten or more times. The CDR3 nucleotides are TGTGCCAGCAGTTCCTCCTCAGGGGGAGGCACTGAAGCTTTCTTT. This codes for CASSSSSGGGTEAFF. This chain joins TRBV12-3 or TRBV12-4 and TRBJ1-1; 7 nucleotides agree with TRBD1. J was trimmed by 4 bases and V by 4 bases; bases with no gene match: 9. This CDR3 has 15 residues.

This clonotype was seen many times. CDR3 region: CASTPGTSGTDTQYF. In DNA form, the CDR3 reads TGTGCCAGCACCCCAGGGACTAGCGGCACAGATACGCAGTATTTT. The V and J genes are TRBV11-2 and TRBJ2-3, with 10 positions matching TRBD2. The CDR3 contains 15 residues. Germline V CDR1 and CDR2: SGHAT, FQNNGV. With V trimmed by 7 bases and J by 1 base, 5 bases remained unmatched.

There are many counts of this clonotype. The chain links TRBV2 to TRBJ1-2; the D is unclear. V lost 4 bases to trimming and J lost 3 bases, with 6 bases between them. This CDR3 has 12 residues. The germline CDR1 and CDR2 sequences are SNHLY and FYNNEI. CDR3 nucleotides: TGTGCCAGCAGTGTCACAGACTATGGCTACACCTTC. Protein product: CASSVTDYGYTF.